This T cell receptor (beta chain) was identified in a study of control samples from healthy donors and cancer patients. Some clones are missing from TCRdb's copy, which holds only in-frame ones; the method was immunoSEQ multiplex PCR. The sample lists about 79,000 clones, 93% occurring once. V lost 7 bases and J 11 bases, leaving 14 bases between the germline ends. The length of the CDR3 is 10 residues. CDR1 is SQVTM and CDR2 is ANQGSEA in the germline V gene. The clonotype comes from a woman between 40 and 55 years old with lung cancer. The chain links TRBV29-1 to TRBJ1-1, with TRBD1 as a possible D gene (6 bases). What was sequenced was PBMCs. CDR3: CSADRITAFF. For the CDR3, the DNA is TGCAGCGCCGACAGGATCACGGCTTTCTTT.